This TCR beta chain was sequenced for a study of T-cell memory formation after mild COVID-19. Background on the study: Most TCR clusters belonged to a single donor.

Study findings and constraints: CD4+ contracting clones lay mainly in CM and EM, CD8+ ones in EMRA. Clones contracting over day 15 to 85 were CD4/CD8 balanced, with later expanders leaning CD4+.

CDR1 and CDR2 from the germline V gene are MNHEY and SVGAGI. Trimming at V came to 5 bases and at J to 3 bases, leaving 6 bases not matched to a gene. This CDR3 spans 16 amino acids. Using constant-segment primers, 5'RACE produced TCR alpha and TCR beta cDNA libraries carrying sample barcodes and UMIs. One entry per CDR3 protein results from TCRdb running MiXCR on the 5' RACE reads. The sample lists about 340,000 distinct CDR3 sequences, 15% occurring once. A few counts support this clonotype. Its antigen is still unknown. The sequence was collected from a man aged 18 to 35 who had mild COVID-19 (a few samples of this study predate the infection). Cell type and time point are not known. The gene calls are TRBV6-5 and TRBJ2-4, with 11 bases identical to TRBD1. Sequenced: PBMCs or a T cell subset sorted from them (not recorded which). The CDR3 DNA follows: TGTGCCAGCAGTCCCTTAGGGACAGGGGGCAAAAACATTCAGTACTTC. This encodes CASSPLGTGGKNIQYF.